These T cell receptor beta chains were read from a single sample in a study of tissue T cells after allogeneic stem cell transplantation. The table came from immunoSEQ multiplex PCR; TCRdb's copy has only in-frame clones and leaves some out. In the table there are tens of thousands of clones, approximately 92% of which are singletons. This specimen was blood, taken before transplantation. The source is a woman aged 35-70 years who later had graft-versus-host disease after an allogeneic stem cell transplant. The CDR3 runs from the conserved cysteine through the conserved F or W. D genes are given only for firm matches. Clone sizes are given selectively: once, few, many, or a class where the clone is expanded.

V gene	D gene	J gene	clone size	CDR3 DNA	CDR3 protein
TRBV20-1	NA	TRBJ2-7	NA	TGCAGTGCTGGGGATCCCTACGAGCAGTACTTC	CSAGDPYEQYF
TRBV5-1	TRBD2	TRBJ2-3	NA	TGCGCCAGCAGCTTGGGCGGGAGGGCCGCAGATACGCAGTATTTT	CASSLGGRAADTQYF
TRBV3-1/TRBV3-2	TRBD1	TRBJ2-5	NA	TGTGCCAGCAGCCAAACTGGGACAGGGAGTTGGACCCAGTACTTC	CASSQTGTGSWTQYF
TRBV9	TRBD2	TRBJ2-1	NA	TGTGCCAGCAGCGTGGGCGGGAGGTCGGGCAATGAGCAGTTCTTC	CASSVGGRSGNEQFF
TRBV5-4	NA	TRBJ1-2	NA	TGTGCCAGCAGCTTGGTCTCGGTTAACTATGGCTACACCTTC	CASSLVSVNYGYTF
TRBV19	TRBD2	TRBJ2-1	NA	TGTGCCAGTCGATTAGCGGGATCTACCTACAATGAGCAGTTCTTC	CASRLAGSTYNEQFF
TRBV11-2	NA	TRBJ2-3	NA	TGTGCCAGCAGCTTTCTCCCATCCGGGACTGGCGCAGATACGCAGTATTTT	CASSFLPSGTGADTQYF
TRBV9	NA	TRBJ1-1	NA	TGTGCCAGCAGCCCCGGACAGCCGAACACTGAAGCTTTCTTT	CASSPGQPNTEAFF
TRBV10-2	NA	TRBJ2-2	NA	TGCGCCAGCAGTCCGGCACGCAGGGCGGCCGGGGAGCTGTTTTTT	CASSPARRAAGELFF
TRBV3-1/TRBV3-2	NA	TRBJ2-7	once	TGTGCCAGCAGCCAAGCCTACGAGCAGTACTTC	CASSQAYEQYF
TRBV2	NA	TRBJ1-2	once	TGTGCCAGTAAGGCCCTTAACTATGGCTACACCTTC	CASKALNYGYTF
TRBV12-5	NA	TRBJ2-2	NA	TGTGCTAGTGGTTTGGTGGGCGGTAGGGGGGGCACCGGGGAGCTGTTTTTT	CASGLVGGRGGTGELFF
TRBV12-3/TRBV12-4	NA	TRBJ2-7	once	TGTGCCAGCAGTTCCACTCCGACGGGCGAGCAGTACTTC	CASSSTPTGEQYF
TRBV18	TRBD1	TRBJ1-2	NA	TGTGCCAGCTCACCGGGACAGGGAAGGGGCTACACCTTC	CASSPGQGRGYTF
TRBV5-5	TRBD2	TRBJ2-5	once	TGTGCCAGCAGCGAGGGACCGCAAGCTAGCGGGAGGGCCGGGACCCAGTACTTC	CASSEGPQASGRAGTQYF
TRBV5-4	TRBD2	TRBJ2-7	NA	TGTGCCAGCAAGAAAGCGGGAGCTCCCCTCGAGCAGTACTTC	CASKKAGAPLEQYF
TRBV5-1	TRBD2	TRBJ2-7	NA	TGCGCCAGCAGCTTCGGACTAGCGGACTCCTACGAGCAGTACTTC	CASSFGLADSYEQYF